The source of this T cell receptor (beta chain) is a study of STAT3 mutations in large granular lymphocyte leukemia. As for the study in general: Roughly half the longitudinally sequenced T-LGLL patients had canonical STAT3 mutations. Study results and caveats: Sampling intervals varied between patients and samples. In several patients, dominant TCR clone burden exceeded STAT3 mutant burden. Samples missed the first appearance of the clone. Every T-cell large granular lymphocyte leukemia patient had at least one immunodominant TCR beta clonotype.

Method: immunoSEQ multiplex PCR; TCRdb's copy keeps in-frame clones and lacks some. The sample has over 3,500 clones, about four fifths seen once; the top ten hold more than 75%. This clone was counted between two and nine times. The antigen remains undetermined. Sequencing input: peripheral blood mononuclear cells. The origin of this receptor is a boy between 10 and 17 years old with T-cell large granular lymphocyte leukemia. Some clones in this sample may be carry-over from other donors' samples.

The CDR3 nucleotides read TGTGCCAGCAGTTGGGGGCAGGGGAACACTGAAGCTTTCTTT. This translates into CASSWGQGNTEAFF. V usage is TRBV6-1 and J usage is TRBJ1-1; weak D call: TRBD1 (6 bases). Deletions cut 5 bases from V and 1 base from J, with 11 bases between. Germline V gene sequence: CDR1 MNHNS, CDR2 SASEGT. This CDR3 is 14 amino acids long.